Detailed here is one TCR beta chain. Its matching antigen is unknown. Germline V CDR1 and CDR2: MGHDK, SYGVNS. CDR3 size: 15 residues. V was cut by 3 bases and J by 2 bases, with 13 bases left in between. These data originate in a study of Graves' ophthalmopathy and Graves' hyperthyroidism. Overall study context: The authors collected peripheral blood at initial diagnosis, before any treatment. Overall study findings and caveats: Detection in blood was also observed for most expanded thyroid clonotypes above 0.001 frequency. The model predicted ophthalmopathy progression with about 70% sensitivity and 72% to 85% specificity.

RNA transcripts provided the template for amplifying TCR beta CDR3 regions. First-round RT-PCR employed HTBI primers, with a second-round multiplex PCR after it. TCRdb itself ran the multiplex PCR reads through MiXCR, one entry per CDR3 protein. The table has some 520,000 distinct CDR3 sequences, approximately 15% seen once; the top ten hold 9.5% to 10%. In this cohort, patients with other autoimmune diseases, uncontrolled infections, pregnancy or lactation were excluded. This sequence joins TRBV25-1 and TRBJ2-5; TRBD1 might be the D (6 bases). Sequenced material: blood. This clonotype was sampled from a woman aged 25 to 45 with Graves' ophthalmopathy. CDR3 in DNA: TGTGCCAGCAGTGAGGGGGCGCTCCTACAAGAGACCCAGTACTTC. Protein sequence: CASSEGALLQETQYF.